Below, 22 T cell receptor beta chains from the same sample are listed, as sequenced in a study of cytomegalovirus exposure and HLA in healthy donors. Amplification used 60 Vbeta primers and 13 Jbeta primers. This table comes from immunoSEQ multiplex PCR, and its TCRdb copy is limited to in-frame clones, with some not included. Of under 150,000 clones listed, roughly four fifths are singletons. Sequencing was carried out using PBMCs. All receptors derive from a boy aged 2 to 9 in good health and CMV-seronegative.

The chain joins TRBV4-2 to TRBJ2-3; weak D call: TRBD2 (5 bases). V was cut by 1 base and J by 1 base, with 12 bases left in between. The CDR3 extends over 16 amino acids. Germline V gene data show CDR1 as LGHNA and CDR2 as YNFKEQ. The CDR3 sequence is CASSQVEGSGTDTQYF. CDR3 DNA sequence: TGTGCCAGCAGCCAAGTCGAGGGTAGCGGCACAGATACGCAGTATTTT.

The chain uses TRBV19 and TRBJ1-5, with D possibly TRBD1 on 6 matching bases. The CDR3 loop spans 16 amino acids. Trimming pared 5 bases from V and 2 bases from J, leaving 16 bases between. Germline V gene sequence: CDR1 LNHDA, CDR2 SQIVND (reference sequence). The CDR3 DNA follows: TGTGCCAGTAGTTCGGCCACAGGGAACGGCAATCAGCCCCAGCATTTT. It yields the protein CASSSATGNGNQPQHF.

Here the CDR3 reads CTSSQPNRGRVNEQYV. CDR3 nucleotide sequence: TGCACCAGCAGCCAACCCAACAGGGGGCGAGTAAACGAGCAGTACGTC. The chain joins TRBV1 to TRBJ2-7; TRBD1 reflects the table's D call only, with no check against the DNA. TRBV1 is a pseudogene segment. CDR3 length: 16 residues.

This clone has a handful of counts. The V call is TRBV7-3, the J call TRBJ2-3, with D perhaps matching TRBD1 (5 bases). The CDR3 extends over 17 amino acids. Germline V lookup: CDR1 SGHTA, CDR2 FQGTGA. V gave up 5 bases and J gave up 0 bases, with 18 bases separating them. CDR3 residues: CASSPTGLGSSTDTQYF. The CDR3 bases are TGTGCCAGCAGCCCAACAGGTCTGGGTTCTAGCACAGATACGCAGTATTTT.

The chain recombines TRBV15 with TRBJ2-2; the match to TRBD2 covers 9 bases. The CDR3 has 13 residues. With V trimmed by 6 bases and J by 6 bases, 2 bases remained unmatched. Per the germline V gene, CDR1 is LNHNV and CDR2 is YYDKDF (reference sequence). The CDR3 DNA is TGTGCCACCAGGGGACTAGCAGCCGGGGAGCTGTTTTTT. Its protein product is CATRGLAAGELFF.

The CDR3 DNA is TGCGCCAGCAGCTTGCCGGGACTAGCGTGGGAGCAGTTCTTC. As protein: CASSLPGLAWEQFF. V and J are TRBV5-1 and TRBJ2-1, with TRBD2 identical over 10 bases. Per the germline V gene, CDR1 is SGHRS and CDR2 is YFSETQ. The CDR3 consists of 14 residues. V was clipped by 1 base and J by 10 bases; unmatched bases: 5.

The CDR3 protein is CASSQEAGGSDEQYF. The CDR3 region has the DNA TGTGCCAGCAGCCAAGAGGCAGGGGGCAGCGACGAGCAGTACTTC. The gene calls are TRBV4-2 and TRBJ2-7; 8 bases fit TRBD1. Looked up from germline, CDR1 is LGHNA and CDR2 is YNFKEQ. The CDR3 runs 15 residues. V lost 0 bases, J lost 5 bases, and 6 bases stayed unmatched.

This CDR3 is CAWRTYREGYTF. The CDR3 DNA sequence: TGTGCCTGGAGAACTTACAGGGAAGGCTACACCTTC. The V and J genes are TRBV30 and TRBJ1-2; D is possibly TRBD1 (6 bases). The CDR3 contains 12 residues. Germline V gene sequence: CDR1 GTSNPN, CDR2 SVGIG (reference sequence). V was trimmed by 3 bases and J by 8 bases, leaving 13 bases between them.

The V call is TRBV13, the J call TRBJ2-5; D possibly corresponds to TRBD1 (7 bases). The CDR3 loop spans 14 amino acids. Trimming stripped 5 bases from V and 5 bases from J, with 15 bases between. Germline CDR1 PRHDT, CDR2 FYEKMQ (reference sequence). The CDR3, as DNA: TGTGCCAGCAGCCCCACAGGGGCGGGGGAGACCCAGTACTTC. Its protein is CASSPTGAGETQYF.

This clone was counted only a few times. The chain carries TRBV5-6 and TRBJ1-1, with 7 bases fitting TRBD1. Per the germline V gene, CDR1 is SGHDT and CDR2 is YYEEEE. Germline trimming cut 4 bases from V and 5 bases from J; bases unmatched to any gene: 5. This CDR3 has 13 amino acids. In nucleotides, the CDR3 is TGTGCCAGCAGCCACACAGGGGTTACTGAAGCTTTCTTT. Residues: CASSHTGVTEAFF.

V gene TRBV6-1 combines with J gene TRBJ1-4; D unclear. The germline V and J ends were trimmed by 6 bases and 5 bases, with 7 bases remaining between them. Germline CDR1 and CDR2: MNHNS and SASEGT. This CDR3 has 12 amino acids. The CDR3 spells CASRGGNEKLFF. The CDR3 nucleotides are TGTGCCAGCAGAGGAGGGAATGAAAAACTGTTTTTT.

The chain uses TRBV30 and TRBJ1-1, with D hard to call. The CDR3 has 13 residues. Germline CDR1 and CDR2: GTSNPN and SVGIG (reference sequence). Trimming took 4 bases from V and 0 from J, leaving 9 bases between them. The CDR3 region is CAWIVRMNTEAFF. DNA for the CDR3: TGTGCCTGGATTGTCCGTATGAACACTGAAGCTTTCTTT. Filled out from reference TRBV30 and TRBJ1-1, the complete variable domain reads SQTIHQWPATLVQPVGSPLSLECTVEGTSNPNLYWYRQAAGRGLQLLFYSVGIGQISSEVPQNLSASRPQDRQFILSSKKLLLSDSGFYLCAWIVRMNTEAFFGQGTRLTVV.

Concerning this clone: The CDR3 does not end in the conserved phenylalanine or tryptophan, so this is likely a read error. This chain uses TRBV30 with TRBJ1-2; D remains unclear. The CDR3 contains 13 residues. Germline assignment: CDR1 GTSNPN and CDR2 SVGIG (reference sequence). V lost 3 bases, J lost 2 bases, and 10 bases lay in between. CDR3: CAWRAEGNYGYTL. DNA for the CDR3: TGTGCCTGGAGAGCGGAGGGAAACTATGGCTACACCCTC.

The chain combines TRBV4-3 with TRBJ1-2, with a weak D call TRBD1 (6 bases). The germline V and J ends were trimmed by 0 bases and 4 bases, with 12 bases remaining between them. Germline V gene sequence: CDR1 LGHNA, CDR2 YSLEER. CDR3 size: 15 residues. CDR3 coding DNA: TGCGCCAGCAGCCAAGAGGCAGGGGTCACCTATGGCTACACCTTC. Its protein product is CASSQEAGVTYGYTF.

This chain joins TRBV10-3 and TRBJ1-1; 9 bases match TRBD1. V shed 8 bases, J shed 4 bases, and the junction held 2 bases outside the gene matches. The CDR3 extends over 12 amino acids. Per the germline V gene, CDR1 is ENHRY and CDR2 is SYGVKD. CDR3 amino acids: CAISTGGTEAFF. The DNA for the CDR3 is TGTGCCATCTCGACAGGGGGCACTGAAGCTTTCTTT.

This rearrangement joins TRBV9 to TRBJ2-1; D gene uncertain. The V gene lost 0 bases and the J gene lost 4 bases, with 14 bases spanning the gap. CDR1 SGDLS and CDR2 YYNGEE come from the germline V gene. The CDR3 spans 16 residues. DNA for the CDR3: TGTGCCAGCAGCGTAGCCCCCCCCCGTCAGTACAATGAGCAGTTCTTC. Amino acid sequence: CASSVAPPRQYNEQFF.

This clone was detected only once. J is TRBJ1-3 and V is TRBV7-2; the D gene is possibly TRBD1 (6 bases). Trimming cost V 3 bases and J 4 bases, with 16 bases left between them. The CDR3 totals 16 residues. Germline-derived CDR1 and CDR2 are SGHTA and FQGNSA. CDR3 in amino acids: CASSLGLQGWGNTIYF. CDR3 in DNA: TGTGCCAGCAGCTTGGGCTTACAGGGTTGGGGAAACACCATATATTTT.

The CDR3 spells CASSFVAASTDTQYF. The CDR3 coding sequence is TGTGCCAGCAGTTTCGTAGCGGCTAGCACAGATACGCAGTATTTT. V usage is TRBV27 and J usage is TRBJ2-3, with a tentative D call TRBD2 (6 bases). V lost 3 bases and J lost 0, with 10 bases in between. The germline CDR1 and CDR2 sequences are MNHEY and SMNVEV (reference sequence). This CDR3 region has 15 residues.

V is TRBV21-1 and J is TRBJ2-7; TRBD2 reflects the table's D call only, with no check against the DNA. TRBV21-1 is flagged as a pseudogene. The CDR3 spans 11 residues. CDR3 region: CASSKHYEQYV. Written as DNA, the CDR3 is TGTGCCAGCAGCAAACACTACGAGCAGTACGTC.

The CDR3 loop is CASSLRTGGEMNTEAFF. DNA of the CDR3: TGTGCCAGCAGCCTACGGACAGGGGGCGAAATGAACACTGAAGCTTTCTTT. V gene TRBV7-6 combines with J gene TRBJ1-1; 11 bases align to TRBD1. Germline values: CDR1 SGHVS, CDR2 FNYEAQ. The CDR3 has 17 residues. V lost 5 bases to trimming and J lost 0 bases; unmatched junction nucleotides: 8.

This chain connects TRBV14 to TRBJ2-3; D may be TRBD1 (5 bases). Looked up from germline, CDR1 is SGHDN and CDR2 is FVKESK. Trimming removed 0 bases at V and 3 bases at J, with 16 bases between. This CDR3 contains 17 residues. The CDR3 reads CASSQDGREVSTDTQYF. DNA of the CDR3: TGTGCCAGCAGCCAAGACGGCAGGGAAGTGTCTACAGATACGCAGTATTTT.

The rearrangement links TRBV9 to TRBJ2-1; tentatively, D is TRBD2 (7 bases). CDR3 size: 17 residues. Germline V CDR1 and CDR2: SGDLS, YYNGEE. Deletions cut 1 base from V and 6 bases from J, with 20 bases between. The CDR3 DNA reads TGTGCCAGCAGCGTACCTTCTGGGGGGGCCGCGGGCAATGAGCAGTTCTTC. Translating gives CASSVPSGGAAGNEQFF.